One and the same sample provided the 22 T cell receptor beta chains below, sequenced in a study of shared clonotypes between healthy human individuals. Data came from immunoSEQ multiplex PCR; TCRdb stores just in-frame clones and leaves some out. The sample carries about 1.5 million clones, 95% to 99% recorded once. The sequencing input was naive CD4+ T cells sorted from blood. Regarding subset: CD45RA+ positively selected. These receptors were obtained from a man aged 25 to 45 in good health.

The chain uses TRBV2 and TRBJ2-3, with TRBD2 as a possible D gene (6 bases). In germline, CDR1 is SNHLY, CDR2 FYNNEI. This CDR3 region has 14 residues. V lost 7 bases and J lost 4, with 15 bases in between. The CDR3 DNA sequence: TGTGCCAGCAACCCCTGGCGGGGAGCAGATACGCAGTATTTT. Protein product: CASNPWRGADTQYF.

Only one count was recorded for this clone. The gene calls are TRBV18 and TRBJ1-4; D is undetermined. This CDR3 has 13 residues. Trimming shortened V by 1 base and J by 7 bases, and 7 bases separated the two germline ends. Germline loops: CDR1 KGHSH, CDR2 LQKENI. Here the CDR3 DNA reads TGTGCCAGCTCACCACAAGCGGGTGAAAAACTGTTTTTT. It encodes CASSPQAGEKLFF. Full variable domain (outside the CDR3, taken from reference TRBV18 and TRBJ1-4): NAGVMQNPRHLVRRRGQEARLRCSPMKGHSHVYWYRQLPEEGLKFMVYLQKENIIDESGMPKERFSAEFPKEGPSILRIQQVVRGDSAAYFCASSPQAGEKLFFGSGTQLSVL.

The chain is built from TRBV27 and TRBJ2-6, with D perhaps matching TRBD1 or TRBD2 (5 bases each). CDR3 length equals 18 residues. The V and J ends lost 4 bases and 2 bases respectively, with 18 bases between them. Germline lookup yields CDR1 MNHEY and CDR2 SMNVEV (reference sequence). The CDR3 nucleotides read TGTGCCAGCAGTTCCTCCCGGGGACCCGTTGCTGGGGCCAACGTCCTGACTTTC. Residues: CASSSSRGPVAGANVLTF.

The V call is TRBV7-9, the J call TRBJ2-3; a weak D match, TRBD1 (6 bases). V lost 5 bases to trimming and J lost 2 bases, with 11 bases between them. The CDR3 has 14 amino acids. Per germline, CDR1 SEHNR and CDR2 FQNEAQ (reference sequence). The CDR3 nucleotides read TGTGCCAGCAGCCTACAGGGTAACACAGATACGCAGTATTTT. Its translation is CASSLQGNTDTQYF.

This sequence joins TRBV13 and TRBJ2-2, with 14 bases aligning to TRBD2. There are 18 residues in the CDR3. V was pared by 3 bases and J by 3 bases, with 6 bases of the junction left unmatched. The germline gives CDR1 PRHDT, CDR2 FYEKMQ (reference sequence). The chain's CDR3 is CASSFWTSGRKDTGELFF. The CDR3 DNA reads TGTGCCAGCAGCTTTTGGACTAGCGGGAGGAAGGACACCGGGGAGCTGTTTTTT. Full variable domain (missing parts from reference TRBV13 and TRBJ2-2): AAGVIQSPRHLIKEKRETATLKCYPIPRHDTVYWYQQGPGQDPQFLISFYEKMQSDKGSIPDRFSAQQFSDYHSELNMSSLELGDSALYFCASSFWTSGRKDTGELFFGEGSRLTVL.

This chain connects TRBV18 to TRBJ2-1; tentatively, D is TRBD2 (6 bases). The CDR3 runs to 17 residues. Germline V gives CDR1 KGHSH, CDR2 LQKENI. V was trimmed by 3 bases and J by 3 bases, leaving 18 bases between them. The CDR3 loop reads CASSPIGVGSGYNEQFF. Here the CDR3 DNA reads TGTGCCAGCTCACCGATTGGTGTCGGGAGTGGCTACAATGAGCAGTTCTTC.

This clone was counted a single time. The chain carries TRBV5-1 and TRBJ1-5; 7 bases are a match to TRBD1. The junction had 3 bases not matched to a gene; V was cut back by 4 bases and J by 2 bases. The CDR3 contains 14 residues. The germline gives CDR1 SGHRS, CDR2 YFSETQ. The CDR3 here is CASSIGQGNQPQHF. The CDR3 nucleotides are TGCGCCAGCAGCATCGGACAGGGCAATCAGCCCCAGCATTTT.

V usage is TRBV5-1 and J usage is TRBJ2-2; perhaps TRBD2 as D (6 bases). Trimming stripped 1 base from V and 0 bases from J, with 16 bases between. The germline CDR1 and CDR2 sequences are SGHRS and YFSETQ. The CDR3 length is 18 residues. CDR3 sequence (DNA): TGCGCCAGCAGCTTGAAGCCTTCTAGCGCAACGAACACCGGGGAGCTGTTTTTT. Protein product: CASSLKPSSATNTGELFF.

The chain joins TRBV20-1 to TRBJ2-7; possible D gene TRBD2, 6 bases. The germline V gene encodes CDR1 DFQATT and CDR2 SNEGSKA (reference sequence). This CDR3 is 11 amino acids long. The germline V and J ends were trimmed by 6 bases and 3 bases, with 9 bases remaining between them. CDR3 sequence (DNA): TGCAGTGCGGGGGGTCACTACGAGCAGTACTTC. Translating gives CSAGGHYEQYF.

The chain has TRBV11-3 and TRBJ2-1; 7 bases are a match to TRBD2. The junction had 1 base not matched to a gene; V was cut back by 2 bases and J by 3 bases. The V gene's germline CDR1 is SGHNT and CDR2 YENEEA. CDR3 length: 14 amino acids. The CDR3 DNA reads TGTGCCAGCAGCTTATCTAGCGGCTACAATGAGCAGTTCTTC. Translating it yields CASSLSSGYNEQFF.

This chain joins TRBV7-8 and TRBJ2-7; D is possibly TRBD1 (6 bases). CDR1 and CDR2 (germline): SGHVS, FQNEAQ. The V end was cut by 5 bases, the J end by 1 base, with 12 bases between. The CDR3 loop spans 14 amino acids. This CDR3 is CASSTNRESYEQYF. The CDR3 DNA follows: TGTGCCAGCAGCACTAACAGGGAGTCCTACGAGCAGTACTTC.

V and J are TRBV7-2 and TRBJ2-1, with TRBD1 matching 11 bases. CDR1 SGHTA and CDR2 FQGNSA come from the germline V gene. The ends lost 5 bases at V and 12 bases at J; junction bases unmatched: 15. The CDR3 sequence is 16 residues long. CDR3 in amino acids: CASSQMGQGGLGRQFF. In nucleotides, the CDR3 is TGTGCCAGCAGCCAAATGGGACAGGGGGGCTTGGGTAGGCAGTTCTTC.

This chain uses TRBV4-3 with TRBJ2-1; 9 bases match TRBD1. This CDR3 has 14 residues. The V segment lost 6 bases and the J segment 6 bases; nucleotides outside the gene matches: 6. Germline V lookup: CDR1 LGHNA, CDR2 YSLEER. CDR3 coding DNA: TGCGCCAGCAGATTGACAGGGGGGGGCAATGAGCAGTTCTTC. It yields the protein CASRLTGGGNEQFF.

In nucleotides, the CDR3 is TGTGCCAGCTCCCCGAGGACGGGGGGGAACGACAATGAGCAGTTCTTC. This gives the protein CASSPRTGGNDNEQFF. This chain joins TRBV18 and TRBJ2-1, with 8 positions matching TRBD2. The CDR3 extends over 16 amino acids. The germline gives CDR1 KGHSH, CDR2 LQKENI. V dropped 6 bases and J dropped 5; count of bases not matched to a gene: 12.

J is TRBJ1-4 and V is TRBV30, with D hard to call. CDR1 is GTSNPN and CDR2 is SVGIG in the germline V gene (reference sequence). The CDR3 spans 17 residues. Between the trimmed V and J ends, which lost 0 bases and 6 bases, there was a span of 20 bases. CDR3 sequence reads: CAWSVRMPLRVDEKLFF. For the CDR3, the DNA is TGTGCCTGGAGTGTACGTATGCCCTTACGGGTCGATGAAAAACTGTTTTTT.

The chain links TRBV18 to TRBJ2-7; 7 bases fit TRBD1. Looked up from germline, CDR1 is KGHSH and CDR2 is LQKENI. The CDR3 consists of 15 residues. Trimming removed 2 bases from V and 5 bases from J; junction bases left unmatched: 9. The CDR3 sequence: CASSPDLTGINEQYF. The CDR3 nucleotides are TGTGCCAGCTCACCAGATTTGACAGGGATCAACGAGCAGTACTTC.

This chain uses TRBV5-1 with TRBJ2-7; TRBD1 agrees at 11 bases. V dropped 4 bases and J dropped 5; count of bases not matched to a gene: 5. The CDR3 consists of 14 residues. Per germline, CDR1 SGHRS and CDR2 YFSETQ. The CDR3 here is CASSVGQGADEQYF. CDR3 in DNA: TGCGCCAGCAGCGTAGGACAGGGGGCGGACGAGCAGTACTTC.

V is TRBV5-4 and J is TRBJ2-7; 14 bases line up with TRBD2. Germline CDR1 SGHNT, CDR2 YYREEE (reference sequence). V lost 4 bases and J lost 6; bases outside the gene matches: 9. This CDR3 contains 16 residues. Here the CDR3 DNA reads TGTGCCAGCAGCCCAGGGACTAGCGGGAGATTAGGCGAGCAGTACTTC. This encodes CASSPGTSGRLGEQYF.

V and J are TRBV6-1 and TRBJ2-1, with D possibly being TRBD2 (5 bases). The CDR3 is 17 residues long. Trimming cost V 3 bases and J 5 bases, with 20 bases left between them. Germline CDR1 and CDR2: MNHNS and SASEGT. CDR3 nucleotides: TGTGCCAGCAGTGAGGGGAAGTTTGTTGGAGGCCACAATGAGCAGTTCTTC. The encoded protein is CASSEGKFVGGHNEQFF.

This sequence joins TRBV4-3 and TRBJ2-5; 8 nucleotides align to TRBD2. J was trimmed by 9 bases and V by 0 bases; bases with no gene match: 9. Germline lookup yields CDR1 LGHNA and CDR2 YSLEER. The CDR3 spans 15 residues. CDR3 bases: TGCGCCAGCAGCCAAGATACCCCGGGGGGGGGACCCCAGTACTTC. Translated: CASSQDTPGGGPQYF.

This clone was seen a single time. The chain employs TRBV30 and TRBJ2-1; D is possibly TRBD1 (6 bases). The CDR3 has 12 residues. The V gene lost 1 base and the J gene lost 13 bases, with 14 bases spanning the gap. Germline lookup yields CDR1 GTSNPN and CDR2 SVGIG (reference sequence). This CDR3 is CAWSGNPGHQFF. CDR3 in DNA: TGTGCCTGGAGTGGGAACCCGGGACACCAGTTCTTC.

This sequence joins TRBV18 and TRBJ2-5; no firm D call. The CDR3 is made up of 19 amino acids. The germline gives CDR1 KGHSH, CDR2 LQKENI. V was pared by 1 base and J by 2 bases, with 23 bases between. CDR3 residues: CASSPLPGRQQVGQETQYF. The CDR3 DNA reads as TGTGCCAGCTCACCACTCCCGGGTCGACAACAAGTAGGGCAAGAGACCCAGTACTTC.